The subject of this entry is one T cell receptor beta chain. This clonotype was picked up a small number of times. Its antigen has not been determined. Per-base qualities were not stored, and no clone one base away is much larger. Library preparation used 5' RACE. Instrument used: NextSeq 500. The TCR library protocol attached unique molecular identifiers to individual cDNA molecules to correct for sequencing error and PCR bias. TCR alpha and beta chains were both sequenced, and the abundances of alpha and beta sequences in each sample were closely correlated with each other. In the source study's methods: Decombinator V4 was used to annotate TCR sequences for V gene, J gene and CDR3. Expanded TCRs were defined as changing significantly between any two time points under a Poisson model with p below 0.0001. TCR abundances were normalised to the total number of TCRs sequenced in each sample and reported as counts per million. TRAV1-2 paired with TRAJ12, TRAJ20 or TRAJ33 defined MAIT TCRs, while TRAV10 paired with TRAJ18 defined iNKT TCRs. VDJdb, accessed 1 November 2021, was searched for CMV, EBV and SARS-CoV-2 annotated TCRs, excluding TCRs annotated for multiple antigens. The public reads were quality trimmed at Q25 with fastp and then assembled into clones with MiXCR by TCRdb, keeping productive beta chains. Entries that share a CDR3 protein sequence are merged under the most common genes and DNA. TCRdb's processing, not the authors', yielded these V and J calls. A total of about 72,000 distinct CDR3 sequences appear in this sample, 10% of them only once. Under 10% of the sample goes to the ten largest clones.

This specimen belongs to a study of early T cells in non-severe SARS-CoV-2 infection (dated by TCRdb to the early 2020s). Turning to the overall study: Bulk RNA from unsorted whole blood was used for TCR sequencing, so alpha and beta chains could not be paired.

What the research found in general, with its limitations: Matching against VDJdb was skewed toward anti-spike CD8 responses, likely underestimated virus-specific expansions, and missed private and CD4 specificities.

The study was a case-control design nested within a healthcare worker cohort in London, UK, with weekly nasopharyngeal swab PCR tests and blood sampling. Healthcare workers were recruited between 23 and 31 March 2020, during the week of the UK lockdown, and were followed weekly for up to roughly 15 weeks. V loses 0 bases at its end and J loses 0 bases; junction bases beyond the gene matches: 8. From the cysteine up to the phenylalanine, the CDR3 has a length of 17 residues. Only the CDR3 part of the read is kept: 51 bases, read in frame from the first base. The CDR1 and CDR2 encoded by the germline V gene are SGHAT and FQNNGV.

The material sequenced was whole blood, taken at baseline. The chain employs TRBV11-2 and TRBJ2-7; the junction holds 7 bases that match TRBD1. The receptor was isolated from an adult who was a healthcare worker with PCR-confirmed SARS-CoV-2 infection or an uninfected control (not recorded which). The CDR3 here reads CASSLDNGQAISYEQYF. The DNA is TGTGCCAGCAGCTTAGATAACGGACAGGCTATCTCCTACGAGCAGTACTTC.